These 30 T cell receptor beta chains were all obtained from the same sample, sequenced in a study of beta chain features in type 1 diabetes. cDNA synthesis used the whole RNA isolate, giving expressed TCRB sequences. The protocol was immunoSEQ multiplex PCR, while the TCRdb copy is restricted to in-frame clones and leaves out a portion. Of about 390,000 clones detected, 8.5% to 10% appear once; the ten largest clones hold about 0.6%. The antigens for these receptors are not known. Overall study findings and caveats: When Type 1 diabetes patients were examined, their TCRB CDR3s proved moderately but significantly shorter in all four CD4+ subsets.

The sample consisted of central memory CD4+ T cells from blood. Source of these receptors: a man aged 30-40 years with type 1 diabetes.

This clone has a handful of counts. The V and J genes are TRBV9 and TRBJ2-2; 9 bases match TRBD1. Germline V gives CDR1 SGDLS, CDR2 YYNGEE. The J segment lost 2 bases and the V segment lost 0 bases, leaving 5 bases of the junction unmatched. This CDR3 has 17 residues. In DNA form, the CDR3 reads TGTGCCAGCAGCGTAGAGCTACAGGGGGCTAACACCGGGGAGCTGTTTTTT. This codes for CASSVELQGANTGELFF. Full variable domain (rest looked up from reference TRBV9 and TRBJ2-2): DSGVTQTPKHLITATGQRVTLRCSPRSGDLSVYWYQQSLDQGLQFLIQYYNGEERAKGNILERFSAQQFPDLHSELNLSSLELGDSALYFCASSVELQGANTGELFFGEGSRLTVL.

The chain has TRBV9 and TRBJ2-3, with 7 bases lining up with TRBD2. The germline V gene encodes CDR1 SGDLS and CDR2 YYNGEE. V was clipped by 0 bases and J by 6 bases; unmatched bases: 7. The CDR3 has 15 amino acids. The DNA for the CDR3 is TGTGCCAGCAGCGTAGCGATTCCAGCGGGGGATACGCAGTATTTT. Translating gives CASSVAIPAGDTQYF.

Worth noting for this clone: It differs at one base from a far larger clone, so likely a read error. The chain links TRBV5-2 to TRBJ2-5; TRBD2, the D gene given by the table, was not confirmed from the DNA. TRBV5-2 represents a pseudogene. The CDR3 is 14 amino acids. CDR3 sequence (DNA): TGTGCCAGCAGCCTGACTAGCGCCCAAGAGACCCAGTACTTC. Its protein is CASSLTSAQETQYF.

The J gene is TRBJ2-1, the V gene TRBV6-5; 8 bases align to TRBD2. This CDR3 region has 13 residues. Germline CDR1 and CDR2: MNHEY and SVGAGI. The junction had 1 base not matched to a gene; V was cut back by 6 bases and J by 3 bases. The CDR3 is CASRREDYNEQFF. The CDR3, as DNA: TGTGCCAGCAGGCGGGAGGACTACAATGAGCAGTTCTTC.

This chain uses TRBV5-6 with TRBJ1-3; 7 bases fit TRBD1. This CDR3 is 16 amino acids long. V lost 4 bases and J lost 0; bases outside the gene matches: 7. Per the germline V gene, CDR1 is SGHDT and CDR2 is YYEEEE. In DNA, the CDR3 is TGTGCCAGCAGCACCCGGACAGGCCTCTCTGGAAACACCATATATTTT. Encoded protein: CASSTRTGLSGNTIYF.

This clone was counted a few times. V usage is TRBV25-1 and J usage is TRBJ2-7; possibly TRBD1 or TRBD2 for D (5 bases each). The germline V gene encodes CDR1 MGHDK and CDR2 SYGVNS. The CDR3 sequence is 13 residues long. Trimming removed 6 bases at V and 3 bases at J, with 12 bases between. The CDR3 here is CASRKGPGYEQYF. For the CDR3, the DNA is TGTGCCAGCAGGAAGGGACCTGGCTACGAGCAGTACTTC.

The chain links TRBV9 to TRBJ2-3; no clear D. The germline V and J ends were trimmed by 0 bases and 0 bases, with 17 bases remaining between them. There are 18 residues in the CDR3. CDR1 SGDLS and CDR2 YYNGEE come from the germline V gene. CDR3 protein: CASSVDQLGFSSTDTQYF. In nucleotides, the CDR3 is TGTGCCAGCAGCGTAGATCAATTAGGGTTTTCTAGCACAGATACGCAGTATTTT.

This rearrangement joins TRBV6-5 to TRBJ1-1; TRBD1 is a possible D gene (5 bases). The germline gives CDR1 MNHEY, CDR2 SVGAGI. The CDR3 covers 14 residues. Between the trimmed V and J ends, which lost 5 bases and 2 bases, there was a span of 12 bases. CDR3 residues: CASSPGRPNTEAFF. In nucleotides, the CDR3 is TGTGCCAGCAGTCCGGGACGACCCAACACTGAAGCTTTCTTT.

V and J are TRBV7-2 and TRBJ2-3; 8 nucleotides agree with TRBD1. From germline, CDR1 is SGHTA and CDR2 FQGNSA. This CDR3 region has 17 residues. J was trimmed by 3 bases and V by 3 bases; bases with no gene match: 11. CDR3 in amino acids: CASSFSTGGWRTDTQYF. In DNA, the CDR3 is TGTGCCAGCAGCTTCTCTACAGGGGGTTGGCGGACAGATACGCAGTATTTT.

V and J are TRBV7-9 and TRBJ2-1; D gene uncertain. Looked up from germline, CDR1 is SEHNR and CDR2 is FQNEAQ (reference sequence). V lost 2 bases and J lost 7, with 9 bases in between. The length of the CDR3 is 13 residues. The CDR3: CASSLRARNEQFF. In DNA, the CDR3 is TGTGCCAGCAGCTTAAGAGCGAGAAATGAGCAGTTCTTC.

This clone appeared a few times. This chain connects TRBV10-2 to TRBJ2-3; TRBD2 matches 9 bases. CDR3 size: 16 residues. Germline V CDR1 and CDR2: WSHSY, SAAADI. After removal of 2 bases from V and 5 bases from J, the junction contained 8 bases not matched to a gene. The CDR3 reads CASSELLAGMRDTQYF. The CDR3 coding sequence is TGCGCCAGCAGTGAGCTCCTAGCGGGAATGAGAGATACGCAGTATTTT.

This clone has only one observation. This chain connects TRBV28 to TRBJ2-5; the match to TRBD1 covers 7 bases. Matching the DNA end better, TRBJ2-7 makes the J call doubtful. CDR1 MDHEN and CDR2 SYDVKM come from the germline V gene. CDR3 size: 15 residues. CDR3 residues: CASSLRGDRAYEQYF. The CDR3 DNA sequence: TGTGCCAGCAGTTTACGGGGCGACAGGGCCTACGAGCAGTACTTC.

This clone was counted only a few times. This chain connects TRBV5-6 to TRBJ1-1, with 8 bases identical to TRBD1. Losses at the gene ends were 4 bases for V and 1 base for J; bases not matched to a gene: 6. This CDR3 comprises 15 residues. In germline, CDR1 is SGHDT, CDR2 YYEEEE. Here the CDR3 reads CASSERQGRNTEAFF. Here the CDR3 DNA reads TGTGCCAGCAGCGAACGACAGGGGCGGAACACTGAAGCTTTCTTT.

The chain joins TRBV28 to TRBJ2-3; TRBD2 matches 10 bases. J was trimmed by 4 bases and V by 6 bases; bases with no gene match: 13. The CDR3 totals 17 residues. Germline V gene sequence: CDR1 MDHEN, CDR2 SYDVKM. CDR3 nucleotide sequence: TGTGCCAGCAGGTACACGATAGCGGGAGGAACTGCAGATACGCAGTATTTT. It encodes CASRYTIAGGTADTQYF. Combining the CDR3 with reference TRBV28 and TRBJ2-3 gives the whole variable domain DVKVTQSSRYLVKRTGEKVFLECVQDMDHENMFWYRQDPGLGLRLIYFSYDVKMKEKGDIPEGYSVSREKKERFSLILESASTNQTSMYLCASRYTIAGGTADTQYFGPGTRLTVL.

This clone was seen at least ten times. V and J are TRBV28 and TRBJ2-5; unclear D gene. Per germline, CDR1 MDHEN and CDR2 SYDVKM. With 3 bases removed from V and 2 bases from J, the gap between germline ends came to 10 bases. The CDR3 contains 14 residues. The CDR3 region is CASSFGGSQETQYF. DNA of the CDR3: TGTGCCAGCAGTTTTGGTGGCAGTCAAGAGACCCAGTACTTC.

The chain joins TRBV19 to TRBJ2-3; 8 bases map to TRBD1. The germline CDR1 and CDR2 sequences are LNHDA and SQIVND (reference sequence). V shed 2 bases, J shed 1 base, and the junction held 2 bases outside the gene matches. The length of the CDR3 is 15 residues. The CDR3 DNA is TGTGCCAGTAGTATACAGGGGGCAGGCACAGATACGCAGTATTTT. The encoded protein is CASSIQGAGTDTQYF.

This clone was seen a handful of times. The V gene is TRBV11-2, the J gene TRBJ2-1; 9 bases align to TRBD1. Germline loops: CDR1 SGHAT, CDR2 FQNNGV. V gave up 3 bases and J gave up 7 bases; unmatched junction bases: 7. The CDR3 is made up of 15 amino acids. The CDR3 region is CASSFRTGEVNEQFF. CDR3 DNA: TGTGCCAGCAGCTTTCGGACAGGGGAGGTGAATGAGCAGTTCTTC.

This chain joins TRBV9 and TRBJ2-5, with 7 positions matching TRBD2. The closer fit of TRBJ2-7 to the DNA end suggests the J call may be wrong. This CDR3 contains 15 residues. The germline gives CDR1 SGDLS, CDR2 YYNGEE. For the CDR3, the DNA is TGTGCCAGCAGCGGAAGCGGGAACTCAAAATACGAGCAGTACTTC. It codes for CASSGSGNSKYEQYF.

This clone was picked up a small number of times. The chain employs TRBV6-6 and TRBJ1-5, with a weak D call TRBD1 (6 bases). The CDR3 covers 16 residues. V was clipped by 0 bases and J by 1 base, with 10 bases between them. The germline gives CDR1 MNHNY, CDR2 SVGAGI (reference sequence). The CDR3 spells CASSYSWDNSNQPQHF. For the CDR3, the DNA is TGTGCCAGCAGTTACTCATGGGACAACAGCAATCAGCCCCAGCATTTT.

This rearrangement joins TRBV7-2 to TRBJ1-1; D call uncertain. Germline-derived CDR1 and CDR2 are SGHTA and FQGNSA. V shed 6 bases and J shed 3 bases, with 14 bases lying between them. The CDR3 has 14 residues. This CDR3 is CASSRILRDTEAFF. The DNA for the CDR3 is TGTGCCAGCAGTCGTATACTGCGGGACACTGAAGCTTTCTTT.

V and J are TRBV9 and TRBJ2-7, with 12 bases matching TRBD2. The CDR3 covers 18 residues. CDR1 SGDLS and CDR2 YYNGEE come from the germline V gene. Trimming at V came to 0 bases and at J to 3 bases, leaving 10 bases not matched to a gene. The CDR3 bases are TGTGCCAGCAGCGTAGGATTGGCTAGCGGGAGGGATTTCTACGAGCAGTACTTC. As protein: CASSVGLASGRDFYEQYF.

The chain joins TRBV28 to TRBJ2-1, with 7 bases matching TRBD2. CDR3 length: 14 amino acids. The V gene end was trimmed by 10 bases and the J gene end by 5 bases; junction bases not matched to a gene: 11. Germline V lookup: CDR1 MDHEN, CDR2 SYDVKM. The DNA of the CDR3 is TGTGCCACCCGCCTAGCGGAGCTTCACAATGAGCAGTTCTTC. It encodes CATRLAELHNEQFF.

This chain connects TRBV27 to TRBJ2-3, with D perhaps being TRBD1 or TRBD2 (5 bases each). The CDR3 runs to 16 residues. The ends were cut back, 6 bases at V and 5 bases at J, with 21 bases in the middle. CDR1 and CDR2 (germline): MNHEY, SMNVEV (reference sequence). For the CDR3, the DNA is TGTGCCAGCAGAGCCCATTGGAGCGGTCAGGGAGATACGCAGTATTTT. This encodes CASRAHWSGQGDTQYF.

The J gene is TRBJ1-3, the V gene TRBV6-5, with D unclear. Trimming took off 5 bases at V and 0 bases at J, with 11 bases between the two ends. CDR1 MNHEY and CDR2 SVGAGI come from the germline V gene. The CDR3 has 15 residues. The CDR3 DNA is TGTGCCAGCAGTCGCACGCAAAGCTCTGGAAACACCATATATTTT. This codes for CASSRTQSSGNTIYF.

The CDR3 is CASSLGGFQETQYF. The CDR3, as DNA: TGTGCCAGCAGCTTAGGCGGCTTTCAAGAGACCCAGTACTTC. This sequence joins TRBV11-3 and TRBJ2-5; D is uncertain. In germline, CDR1 is SGHNT, CDR2 YENEEA. This CDR3 is built from 14 residues. Between the trimmed V and J ends, which lost 1 base and 2 bases, there was a span of 8 bases.

This rearrangement joins TRBV7-3 to TRBJ2-2, with TRBD2 matching 7 bases. CDR1 and CDR2 from the germline V gene are SGHTA and FQGTGA. V trimming: 5 bases; J trimming: 5 bases; junction bases outside the gene matches: 5. The CDR3 contains 14 residues. The CDR3 is CASSQISGTGELFF. The DNA for the CDR3 is TGTGCCAGCAGCCAGATTAGCGGGACCGGGGAGCTGTTTTTT.

This clone has a handful of counts. The V call is TRBV30, the J call TRBJ2-1, with 15 bases lining up with TRBD2. From germline, CDR1 is GTSNPN and CDR2 SVGIG (reference sequence). The CDR3 contains 16 residues. Unmatched junction bases numbered 5, after V lost 2 bases and J lost 6 bases. The CDR3 DNA follows: TGTGCCTGGAGTCCTCGGACTAGCGGGAGGGGCAATGAGCAGTTCTTC. Encoded protein: CAWSPRTSGRGNEQFF.

This clone was seen only a few times. This chain connects TRBV9 to TRBJ2-7, with 11 bases identical to TRBD2. V lost 3 bases, J lost 3 bases, and 14 bases stayed unmatched. CDR3 length equals 18 residues. From germline, CDR1 is SGDLS and CDR2 YYNGEE. CDR3 sequence: CASSGRRGPGLADYEQYF. Written as DNA, the CDR3 is TGTGCCAGCAGCGGCCGTAGGGGACCGGGACTAGCGGACTACGAGCAGTACTTC.

The rearrangement links TRBV5-1 to TRBJ2-4; 12 nucleotides match TRBD1. The V gene end was trimmed by 1 base and the J gene end by 8 bases; junction bases not matched to a gene: 10. Germline CDR1 SGHRS, CDR2 YFSETQ. CDR3 length: 17 amino acids. The CDR3 bases are TGCGCCAGCAGCTTGTCGGGACAGGGGGCTTCTATCCACATTCAGTACTTC. Translated, it gives CASSLSGQGASIHIQYF.

This clone has just a few counts. This chain joins TRBV11-3 and TRBJ2-3; D possibly matches TRBD1 or TRBD2 (6 bases each). Germline V gene lookup returns CDR1 SGHNT and CDR2 YENEEA. CDR3 length: 15 amino acids. The V end was cut by 5 bases, the J end by 3 bases, with 15 bases between. The CDR3 nucleotides read TGTGCCAGCAGCCCCTCCGGGGGCCGTACAGATACGCAGTATTTT. Amino acid sequence: CASSPSGGRTDTQYF.